This is a list of T cell receptor beta chains from one sample in a study of blood T cell repertoires in COVID-19. This table comes from immunoSEQ multiplex PCR, and its TCRdb copy is limited to in-frame clones, with some not included. Of approximately 170,000 clones listed, more than 75% are singletons. The sample consisted of peripheral blood. All receptors come from a man aged 65 to 85 with acute or convalescent COVID-19. The CDR3 runs from the conserved cysteine through the conserved F or W. The D gene is left open where the match is weak. Clone sizes are given selectively: once, few, many, or a class where the clone is expanded.

cdr3_nt cdr3_aa j_call clone_size cdr3_length d_call v_call
TGTGCCAGCAGCCTCACAGGGGTGTCCGCTGAAGCTTTCTTT CASSLTGVSAEAFF TRBJ1-1 few 14 TRBD1 TRBV6-5
TGTGCCACCAGTGACCGCGGGTCACAGCCCCAGCATTTT CATSDRGSQPQHF TRBJ1-5 many 13 . TRBV24-1
TGTGCCAGCAGCTTAGATTCCAGCTACAATGAGCAGTTCTTC CASSLDSSYNEQFF TRBJ2-1 . 14 . TRBV11-2
TGCGCCAGCAGTTTGGGACAGGAGGTTGAAGCTTTCTTT CASSLGQEVEAFF TRBJ1-1 few 13 TRBD1 TRBV5-1
TGTGCCAGCAGCGCCAGCACCAAACAGTCCGGGGGGATCTATGGCTACACCTTC CASSASTKQSGGIYGYTF TRBJ1-2 . 18 . TRBV9
TGTGCCAGCTCCCCGGGGGGGACCGAGCAGTACTTC CASSPGGTEQYF TRBJ2-7 . 12 TRBD2 TRBV18
TGTGCCAGCAGCAGCGGGGCCGGGTGGGACACCTTC CASSSGAGWDTF TRBJ1-2 . 12 . TRBV2
TGTGCCAGTAGTATGAACAGGGTTGGCTACAATGAGCAGTTCTTC CASSMNRVGYNEQFF TRBJ2-1 . 15 . TRBV19
TGTGCCACCAGTGATGGGATAGCGGGGGACTTC CATSDGIAGDF TRBJ2-5 . 11 TRBD2 TRBV24-1
TGTGCCGCTGCCGGCAGGGGAGACGGGGAGCTGTTTTTT CAAAGRGDGELFF TRBJ2-2 . 13 . TRBV6-5
TGTGCCAGCAGCAAAAGTACCGGGACAGGGTCCCACGAGCAGTACTTC CASSKSTGTGSHEQYF TRBJ2-7 . 16 TRBD1 TRBV11-2
TGTGCCAGCAGCTTCGCCGGGACTGGAAACACCATATATTTT CASSFAGTGNTIYF TRBJ1-3 once 14 . TRBV7-3
TGTGCCAGTAGTCCCCGGACTAGCCCTACGCAGCCCTACGAGCAGTACTTC CASSPRTSPTQPYEQYF TRBJ2-7 . 17 TRBD2 TRBV19
TGTGCCAGCAGCTACGTAGACAGCTATGGCTACACCTTC CASSYVDSYGYTF TRBJ1-2 . 13 . TRBV5-6
TGCGCCAGCAGCTCGAAACAGGGAGTTGGCTACACCTTC CASSSKQGVGYTF TRBJ1-2 . 13 . TRBV5-1
TGCGCCAGCAGCTTGATGACATCAGGTAACAATGAGCAGTTCTTC CASSLMTSGNNEQFF TRBJ2-1 . 15 . TRBV5-1
TGCGCCAGCCTCCGGGACAGGCAATCCCACTATGGCTACACCTTC CASLRDRQSHYGYTF TRBJ1-2 . 15 TRBD1 TRBV10-2
TGTGCCAGCAGCCCATTACGAGTAGCCTACGAGCAGTACTTC CASSPLRVAYEQYF TRBJ2-7 once 14 . TRBV9
TGCAGCGTTGACGCGGGTATCAACACCGGGGAGCTGTTTTTT CSVDAGINTGELFF TRBJ2-2 . 14 . TRBV29-1
TGTGCCAGCAGTCCGGTCGGGGAGCTGTTTTTT CASSPVGELFF TRBJ2-2 . 11 . TRBV28
TGTGCCAGTAGAAAAGCGGGGACTTACGAGCAGTACTTC CASRKAGTYEQYF TRBJ2-7 . 13 TRBD2 TRBV19
TGTGCCAGCAGCTTAGGAGGGTATGGCTACACCTTC CASSLGGYGYTF TRBJ1-2 . 12 . TRBV7-2
TGTGCCAGTAGTCGGACCTCGGACAGAAGGAACACCGGGGAGCTGTTTTTT CASSRTSDRRNTGELFF TRBJ2-2 . 17 . TRBV19
TGTGCCAGCAGCGCACAGGCCCGGTACAACACTGAAGCTTTCTTT CASSAQARYNTEAFF TRBJ1-1 . 15 . TRBV6-5
TGTGCCAGTAGTGCCAGGGGGCAACCGGCCTACGAGCAGTACTTC CASSARGQPAYEQYF TRBJ2-7 . 15 TRBD1 TRBV19
TGTGCCAGCAGTTACTCGAGCGACCCCAACGGCGCAGATACGCAGTATTTT CASSYSSDPNGADTQYF TRBJ2-3 . 17 . TRBV6-2/TRBV6-3
TGTGCTAGCAGCGAGGGCCTAGCGAGCACCGGGGAGCTGTTTTTT CASSEGLASTGELFF TRBJ2-2 few 15 . TRBV7-7
TGCGCCAGCAGCTTGGTTGGGACAGGCCCTTCGGGCGGCTACACCTTC CASSLVGTGPSGGYTF TRBJ1-2 . 16 TRBD1 TRBV5-1
TGTGCCAGCAGTGGAGTTGCAGGGTTCTATGGCTACACCTTC CASSGVAGFYGYTF TRBJ1-2 . 14 . TRBV2
TGTGCCAGCAGCGTAGAACCAGCGGGTAATGAGCAGTTCTTC CASSVEPAGNEQFF TRBJ2-1 once 14 . TRBV9
TGTGCCAGCAGCTTGGGCCCCTGGGAGTACTCTACCGGGGAGCTGTTTTTT CASSLGPWEYSTGELFF TRBJ2-2 . 17 . TRBV5-4
TGTGCCAGCCCACAAAGGGGAGAGACCCAGTACTTC CASPQRGETQYF TRBJ2-5 . 12 . TRBV18
TGTGCCAGCAGCCTCCGGGGGGGGGAGACCCAGTACTTC CASSLRGGETQYF TRBJ2-5 . 13 TRBD2 TRBV11-2
TGTGCCAGCTCCCTTTTGACAGGGGATCAGCCCCAGCATTTT CASSLLTGDQPQHF TRBJ1-5 . 14 TRBD1 TRBV18
TGTGCCAGCAGCTTAACGGGGGGGAAAGAGACCCAGTACTTC CASSLTGGKETQYF TRBJ2-5 . 14 TRBD2 TRBV7-3
TGCGCCAGCAGCCACACTAGCGGGGATTACAATGAGCAGTTCTTC CASSHTSGDYNEQFF TRBJ2-1 . 15 TRBD2 TRBV5-1
TGTGCCAGCGCTGACAGGTCCCTCACTGAAGCTTTCTTT CASADRSLTEAFF TRBJ1-1 few 13 . TRBV2
TGTGCCAGCAGTTTACCCGTTGGGACAGGGCGAGAAGCTTTCTTT CASSLPVGTGREAFF TRBJ1-1 . 15 TRBD1 TRBV28
TGTGCCAGTAGTATCTTGGGGGCGTCCGGGGAGCTGTTTTTT CASSILGASGELFF TRBJ2-2 . 14 . TRBV19